The next 23 T cell receptor beta chains were all read from a single sample in a study of T-cell memory formation after mild COVID-19. One entry per CDR3 protein results from TCRdb running MiXCR on the 5' RACE reads. This table holds roughly 62,000 distinct CDR3 sequences, about a tenth found once. Material for sequencing was PBMCs or a T cell subset sorted from them (not recorded which). These receptors came from a man in his late teens or twenties who had mild COVID-19 (a few samples of this study predate the infection). Cell type and time point are not known.

This clonotype has at least ten counts. The rearrangement joins TRBV7-3 to TRBJ2-1; 10 bases agree with TRBD2. Germline CDR1 and CDR2: SGHTA and FQGTGA. The CDR3 has 19 residues. J was trimmed by 3 bases and V by 2 bases; bases with no gene match: 13. The CDR3 DNA reads TGTGCCAGCAGCTTAGTAACGCCCAGGACTAGCGGCGACTACAATGAGCAGTTCTTC. Encoded protein: CASSLVTPRTSGDYNEQFF.

This clonotype was seen ten or more times. Written as DNA, the CDR3 is TGCAGCGTTGAAGTTAGGCGGGGATGGGCCACTGAAGCTTTCTTT. Its protein is CSVEVRRGWATEAFF. J is TRBJ1-1 and V is TRBV29-1; D ambiguous. The CDR3 runs to 15 residues. The ends were cut back, 1 base at V and 4 bases at J, with 16 bases in the middle. The germline CDR1 and CDR2 sequences are SQVTM and ANQGSEA.

This clonotype turned up a few times. V gene TRBV20-1 combines with J gene TRBJ2-1; TRBD1 matches at 7 bases. Looked up from germline, CDR1 is DFQATT and CDR2 is SNEGSKA (reference sequence). After removal of 3 bases from V and 6 bases from J, the junction contained 5 bases not matched to a gene. The CDR3 has 13 residues. This CDR3 reads CSASPDRPNEQFF. The CDR3 coding sequence is TGCAGTGCTAGCCCGGACAGGCCCAATGAGCAGTTCTTC.

This clonotype was seen only a few times. The V and J genes are TRBV20-1 and TRBJ2-3; 8 nucleotides agree with TRBD2. V lost 1 base to trimming and J lost 2 bases; unmatched junction nucleotides: 5. This CDR3 comprises 15 residues. CDR1 and CDR2 (germline): DFQATT, SNEGSKA (reference sequence). The CDR3 bases are TGCAGTGCTAGAGGGGGAGCGGGGGTCACAGATACGCAGTATTTT. It encodes CSARGGAGVTDTQYF.

The chain is built from TRBV27 and TRBJ1-6; 7 bases are shared with TRBD1. The CDR3 length is 15 residues. Germline CDR1 and CDR2: MNHEY and SMNVEV (reference sequence). Trimming removed 5 bases from V and 8 bases from J; junction bases left unmatched: 9. CDR3 loop: CASSPRQGMDSPLHF. The CDR3 DNA follows: TGTGCCAGCAGTCCCCGACAGGGTATGGATTCACCCCTCCACTTT.

The chain recombines TRBV15 with TRBJ1-5, with D uncertain. The CDR3 sequence is 8 residues long. Germline V gene lookup returns CDR1 LNHNV and CDR2 YYDKDF (reference sequence). CDR3 sequence reads: CSNQPQHF. The CDR3 nucleotides read TGTAGCAATCAGCCCCAGCATTTT.

This clonotype was observed a handful of times. The chain combines TRBV12-3 or TRBV12-4 with TRBJ1-3, with D uncertain. V was trimmed by 7 bases and J by 4 bases, leaving 14 bases between them. This CDR3 comprises 14 residues. The CDR3 DNA is TGTGCCAGCAAAGAAGGTTCGGGCGGAAACACCATATATTTT. As protein: CASKEGSGGNTIYF.

The table lists this clonotype with a few counts. V gene TRBV3-1 combines with J gene TRBJ1-5; D uncertain. Germline assignment: CDR1 LGHDT and CDR2 YNNKEL (reference sequence). V was cut by 3 bases and J by 7 bases, with 10 bases left in between. CDR3 length equals 13 residues. The CDR3 nucleotides read TGTGCCAGCAGCCATGATGACGTCCAGCCCCAGCATTTT. It specifies CASSHDDVQPQHF.

This chain uses TRBV20-1 with TRBJ2-3; 8 bases are a match to TRBD2. V trimming: 8 bases; J trimming: 2 bases; junction bases outside the gene matches: 6. Germline-derived CDR1 and CDR2 are DFQATT and SNEGSKA (reference sequence). This CDR3 spans 13 amino acids. CDR3 amino acids: CSKTGGPTDTQYF. In nucleotides, the CDR3 is TGCAGTAAGACGGGGGGGCCCACAGATACGCAGTATTTT.

The V call is TRBV5-5, the J call TRBJ1-2, with 7 nucleotides matching TRBD1. The ends lost 4 bases at V and 9 bases at J; junction bases unmatched: 9. The germline V gene encodes CDR1 SGHKS and CDR2 YYEKEE (reference sequence). The CDR3 extends over 13 amino acids. This chain's CDR3 is CASSHATGESYTF. The CDR3 bases are TGTGCCAGCAGCCACGCAACAGGGGAAAGCTACACCTTC.

The V and J genes are TRBV6-6 and TRBJ1-5; 9 nucleotides agree with TRBD1. Trimming at V came to 1 base and at J to 7 bases, leaving 2 bases not matched to a gene. The germline CDR1 and CDR2 sequences are MNHNY and SVGAGI (reference sequence). There are 14 residues in the CDR3. The CDR3 region is CASSYWDRAQPQHF. In nucleotides, the CDR3 is TGTGCCAGCAGTTACTGGGACAGGGCGCAGCCCCAGCATTTT.

This clonotype was counted a few times. The gene calls are TRBV12-3 or TRBV12-4 and TRBJ1-2, with D uncertain. The CDR3 totals 13 residues. Trimming took 3 bases from V and 2 from J, leaving 7 bases between them. The chain's CDR3 is CASSFSGNYGYTF. In DNA, the CDR3 is TGTGCCAGCAGTTTTTCCGGGAACTATGGCTACACCTTC.

The chain combines TRBV13 with TRBJ2-1, with D possibly matching TRBD2 (5 bases). V dropped 1 base and J dropped 7 bases, with 20 bases sitting between them. The CDR3 has 17 residues. In germline, CDR1 is PRHDT, CDR2 FYEKMQ (reference sequence). Here the CDR3 DNA reads TGTGCCAGCAGCTTAGCCCGGGATGAAAGGGCGTTAAATGAGCAGTTCTTC. Translation: CASSLARDERALNEQFF. Based on the CDR3 plus reference TRBV13 and TRBJ2-1, the full variable domain is AAGVIQSPRHLIKEKRETATLKCYPIPRHDTVYWYQQGPGQDPQFLISFYEKMQSDKGSIPDRFSAQQFSDYHSELNMSSLELGDSALYFCASSLARDERALNEQFFGPGTRLTVL.

This clonotype has only a few counts. This sequence joins TRBV6-5 and TRBJ1-6, with a tentative D call TRBD1 (5 bases). CDR1 and CDR2 (germline): MNHEY, SVGAGI. CDR3 length: 13 residues. Trimming took 8 bases from V and 5 from J, leaving 10 bases between them. Here the CDR3 reads CASGAIDNSPLHF. The CDR3, as DNA: TGTGCCAGCGGGGCGATCGATAATTCACCCCTCCACTTT.

A few counts support this clonotype. CDR3 loop: CSVDPLGQTQYF. CDR3 DNA: TGCAGCGTCGACCCTTTGGGGCAGACCCAGTACTTC. The rearrangement uses TRBV29-1 and TRBJ2-5; D is perhaps TRBD1 (5 bases). The CDR3 length is 12 residues. The V end was cut by 6 bases, the J end by 6 bases, with 14 bases between. Per the germline V gene, CDR1 is SQVTM and CDR2 is ANQGSEA.

The CDR3 spells CASTPSGTQETQYF. DNA of the CDR3: TGTGCCAGCACTCCTAGCGGGACCCAAGAGACCCAGTACTTC. The rearrangement uses TRBV6-2 or TRBV6-3 and TRBJ2-5; 9 bases align to TRBD2. Trimming cost V 7 bases and J 1 base; bases outside gene matches: 4. The germline CDR1 and CDR2 sequences are MNHEY and SVGEGT. This CDR3 has 14 amino acids.

This clonotype was detected many times. The chain couples TRBV12-3 or TRBV12-4 to TRBJ2-7, with 8 bases matching TRBD1. V lost 6 bases to trimming and J lost 2 bases; unmatched junction nucleotides: 12. CDR3 length: 16 amino acids. CDR3 nucleotides: TGTGCCAGCAGCTCCCAGCCGGACAGGGTACCCTACGAGCAGTACTTC. Its protein is CASSSQPDRVPYEQYF.

Notes on this clonotype: Likely a read error: the CDR3 ends without its conserved phenylalanine or tryptophan. It is unclear where the CDR3 begins or ends on the DNA, so no DNA is shown, and the CDR3 is as TCRdb lists it. The V gene is TRBV4-3, the J gene TRBJ1-2; the table gives TRBD1 as D, unverified against the DNA. Germline CDR1 LGHNA, CDR2 YSLEER. Including both end residues, the CDR3 is 15 amino acids long. The CDR3 sequence is CASSQDSDGTGISRV.

This chain uses TRBV5-1 with TRBJ2-3; TRBD2 matches 10 bases. V gave up 0 bases and J gave up 5 bases; unmatched junction bases: 3. CDR3 length equals 15 residues. Germline CDR1 SGHRS, CDR2 YFSETQ. CDR3 bases: TGCGCCAGCAGCTTGGAACCTAGCGGGGGAGATACGCAGTATTTT. Protein product: CASSLEPSGGDTQYF.

The chain couples TRBV28 to TRBJ2-7, with 8 bases matching TRBD1. CDR3 length: 15 residues. Germline trimming cut 1 base from V and 6 bases from J; bases unmatched to any gene: 8. Germline lookup yields CDR1 MDHEN and CDR2 SYDVKM. CDR3 residues: CASSLSFRQGFEQYV. The CDR3 nucleotides are TGTGCCAGCAGTTTATCCTTTAGACAGGGGTTCGAGCAGTACGTC.

This clonotype was detected a few times. J is TRBJ1-3 and V is TRBV11-2; D gene uncertain. V was pared by 3 bases and J by 0 bases, with 12 bases between. The length of the CDR3 is 16 residues. CDR1 is SGHAT, CDR2 FQNNGV, per germline. CDR3 coding DNA: TGTGCCAGCAGCTTCAACGCTATAGTCTCTGGAAACACCATATATTTT. Translating it yields CASSFNAIVSGNTIYF.

This chain joins TRBV12-3 or TRBV12-4 and TRBJ2-5; D may be TRBD2 (6 bases). The V gene lost 11 bases and the J gene lost 2 bases, with 12 bases spanning the gap. The CDR3 has 12 amino acids. The CDR3 bases are TGTGCCGCGGGACCCCAACAAGAGACCCAGTACTTC. Translating it yields CAAGPQQETQYF.

This clonotype was seen more than once but under ten times. The V call is TRBV9, the J call TRBJ2-5, with 7 bases aligning to TRBD1. The CDR3 runs 13 residues. Trimming took 2 bases from V and 5 from J; bases not matched to a gene: 3. From germline, CDR1 is SGDLS and CDR2 YYNGEE. CDR3 in DNA: TGTGCCAGCAGCGTCTCACAGGGGGAGACCCAGTACTTC. It is translated as CASSVSQGETQYF.